The next 16 T cell receptor beta chains were all read from a single sample in a study of spatial heterogeneity in lung cancer. Their antigen targets remain unknown. TCRdb redid the calling of the 5' RACE reads with MiXCR, one entry per CDR3 protein. The data show 20,000 to 25,000 distinct CDR3 sequences, approximately 16% seen once. Study outcomes and limitations: Tumor mutation count correlated with how many alpha and beta TCRs expanded intratumorally.

Time point here: sample taken at primary tumor resection. This specimen consisted of lung tumor tissue, obtained at surgery. The receptors shown here come from a female donor with early-stage non-small cell lung cancer.

This chain joins TRBV2 and TRBJ2-7; 8 nucleotides match TRBD1. Germline lookup yields CDR1 SNHLY and CDR2 FYNNEI. The CDR3 is 15 amino acids. The V gene end was trimmed by 4 bases and the J gene end by 2 bases; junction bases not matched to a gene: 7. The CDR3 DNA reads as TGTGCCAGCAGTGCCGGACAGGGTAGGACCTACGAGCAGTACTTC. Encoded protein: CASSAGQGRTYEQYF.

The gene calls are TRBV27 and TRBJ2-5; D is perhaps TRBD1 or TRBD2 (6 bases each). There are 14 residues in the CDR3. The germline V and J ends were trimmed by 3 bases and 4 bases, with 12 bases remaining between them. The germline V gene encodes CDR1 MNHEY and CDR2 SMNVEV (reference sequence). CDR3 sequence (DNA): TGTGCCAGCAGTTTCGGGGGCCCCGGAGAGACCCAGTACTTC. It codes for CASSFGGPGETQYF.

V is TRBV7-3 and J is TRBJ2-3; no definite D call. The CDR3 runs 14 residues. CDR1 SGHTA and CDR2 FQGTGA come from the germline V gene. The V gene lost 1 base and the J gene lost 4 bases, with 9 bases spanning the gap. The CDR3 region has the DNA TGTGCCAGCAGCTTAATCCCGGTTCCAGATACGCAGTATTTT. Residues: CASSLIPVPDTQYF.

In this sample, this clonotype turned up many times. The V call is TRBV15, the J call TRBJ2-3, with 7 bases that match TRBD2. The CDR3 is 15 amino acids. Germline values: CDR1 LNHNV, CDR2 YYDKDF (reference sequence). V shed 0 bases, J shed 4 bases, and the junction held 4 bases outside the gene matches. The CDR3 DNA sequence: TGTGCCACCAGCAGAGAGGAGGCGGGGGCAGATACGCAGTATTTT. It codes for CATSREEAGADTQYF.

This clonotype was counted a few times. V is TRBV5-1 and J is TRBJ2-7; D unresolved. Trimming shortened V by 4 bases and J by 0 bases, and 11 bases separated the two germline ends. There are 14 residues in the CDR3. The V gene's germline CDR1 is SGHRS and CDR2 YFSETQ. In DNA, the CDR3 is TGCGCCAGCAGCCCCTCTCCGTACTCCTACGAGCAGTACTTC. It specifies CASSPSPYSYEQYF.

The sample holds many counts of this clonotype. The V call is TRBV29-1, the J call TRBJ2-7, with D possibly being TRBD1 (7 bases). Germline V gives CDR1 SQVTM, CDR2 ANQGSEA. The CDR3 has 13 amino acids. The V end lost 6 bases, the J end lost 6 bases, and 18 bases lay between the germline ends. CDR3 region: CSVGRQGGLEQYF. The CDR3 coding sequence is TGCAGCGTCGGACGGCAGGGGGGACTCGAGCAGTACTTC.

This clonotype showed up many times. The chain recombines TRBV9 with TRBJ2-2; 10 bases align to TRBD2. The CDR3 loop spans 16 amino acids. Germline V gene lookup returns CDR1 SGDLS and CDR2 YYNGEE. After removal of 3 bases from V and 7 bases from J, the junction contained 9 bases not matched to a gene. The CDR3 loop reads CASSGPLAGVSGELFF. The CDR3 DNA reads TGTGCCAGCAGCGGCCCTCTAGCGGGAGTGAGCGGGGAGCTGTTTTTT.

The chain couples TRBV29-1 to TRBJ2-4; a possible D gene is TRBD2 (7 bases). The CDR3 covers 17 residues. CDR1 SQVTM and CDR2 ANQGSEA come from the germline V gene. V was trimmed by 6 bases and J by 0 bases, leaving 21 bases between them. The CDR3 nucleotides are TGCAGCGTCCAGGCCCCCTCAGGGGAGGGAGCCAAAAACATTCAGTACTTC. It translates to CSVQAPSGEGAKNIQYF.

The chain carries TRBV6-1 and TRBJ2-1; D ambiguous. CDR3 length: 11 residues. V shed 6 bases and J shed 10 bases, with 10 bases lying between them. CDR1 and CDR2 (germline): MNHNS, SASEGT. CDR3 residues: CASRRSWEQFF. CDR3 in DNA: TGTGCCAGCAGGCGATCATGGGAGCAGTTCTTC.

The V gene is TRBV6-6, the J gene TRBJ2-7; D is possibly TRBD1 (5 bases). V was clipped by 3 bases and J by 6 bases, with 9 bases between them. From germline, CDR1 is MNHNY and CDR2 SVGAGI (reference sequence). The CDR3 is 12 residues long. The DNA for the CDR3 is TGTGCCAGCAGTTATAAGGGGTCCGAGCAGTACTTC. Its protein is CASSYKGSEQYF.

This clonotype has just a few counts. The chain links TRBV19 to TRBJ2-7, with D possibly matching TRBD2 (6 bases). The CDR3 loop spans 14 amino acids. In germline, CDR1 is LNHDA, CDR2 SQIVND (reference sequence). V lost 5 bases and J 2 bases, leaving 13 bases between the germline ends. The CDR3: CASSLNSGAYEQYF. For the CDR3, the DNA is TGTGCCAGTAGTTTAAATTCGGGGGCCTACGAGCAGTACTTC.

This clonotype was seen many times. The chain joins TRBV7-2 to TRBJ2-1; 10 positions match TRBD2. This CDR3 has 14 amino acids. In germline, CDR1 is SGHTA, CDR2 FQGNSA. V lost 2 bases and J lost 5; bases outside the gene matches: 0. This CDR3 reads CASSLLAGDNEQFF. As DNA, the CDR3 is TGTGCCAGCAGCTTACTAGCGGGAGACAATGAGCAGTTCTTC.

The chain recombines TRBV20-1 with TRBJ2-1, with 12 bases that match TRBD2. CDR3 length: 14 amino acids. Trimming cost V 3 bases and J 7 bases; bases outside gene matches: 4. Per the germline V gene, CDR1 is DFQATT and CDR2 is SNEGSKA (reference sequence). The CDR3 sequence is CSASPSGRANEQFF. The DNA for the CDR3 is TGCAGTGCTAGTCCTAGCGGGAGGGCGAATGAGCAGTTCTTC.

The table lists this clonotype with many counts. This chain's CDR3 is CAWSAGGSTDTQYF. For the CDR3, the DNA is TGTGCCTGGAGTGCTGGCGGGAGCACAGATACGCAGTATTTT. This chain connects TRBV30 to TRBJ2-3, with a tentative D call TRBD2 (5 bases). CDR1 is GTSNPN, CDR2 SVGIG, per germline (reference sequence). This CDR3 has 14 residues. V shed 1 base and J shed 0 bases, with 8 bases lying between them.

The CDR3 here is CASSIDRGPGANVLTF. The CDR3 DNA sequence: TGTGCCAGTAGTATAGATAGGGGCCCTGGGGCCAACGTCCTGACTTTC. This chain joins TRBV19 and TRBJ2-6; D might be TRBD1 (5 bases). CDR3 length: 16 amino acids. Between the trimmed V and J ends, which lost 0 bases and 2 bases, there was a span of 8 bases. Germline loops: CDR1 LNHDA, CDR2 SQIVND (reference sequence).

The chain combines TRBV4-1 with TRBJ2-3; perhaps D is TRBD1 or TRBD2 (5 bases each). The CDR3 extends over 17 amino acids. V lost 1 base and J lost 2, with 16 bases in between. Looked up from germline, CDR1 is MGHRA and CDR2 is YSYEKL. CDR3 coding DNA: TGCGCCAGCAGCCAAGTCTGGCCGGGGACCTTCACAGATACGCAGTATTTT. This codes for CASSQVWPGTFTDTQYF.